These 14 T cell receptor beta chains share one sample of origin, sequenced in a study of blood T cells in healthy people across ages. The authors ran a second PCR of 7 to 11 cycles using a sample-barcoded 5' primer and a J-beta primer mix. TCRdb re-derived calls from the 5' RACE reads in MiXCR, one entry per CDR3 protein. Of about 590,000 distinct CDR3 sequences detected, approximately 30% appear once; the ten largest clones hold more than 15%. Sequenced sample: blood. The receptor set was obtained from an elderly woman in good health.

This chain uses TRBV20-1 with TRBJ2-7; perhaps TRBD2 as D (7 bases). The germline CDR1 and CDR2 sequences are DFQATT and SNEGSKA (reference sequence). This CDR3 is 14 amino acids long. Trimming left V 0 bases short and J 9 bases short, with 18 bases between. The CDR3 here is CSARDTGGVHGQYF. For the CDR3, the DNA is TGCAGTGCTAGAGATACGGGGGGCGTACACGGGCAGTACTTC.

Points on this clonotype: Compared with germline, one end of the junction differs, possibly owing to a read error. The chain joins TRBV20-1 to TRBJ2-1, with a tentative D call TRBD2 (5 bases). The better agreement between TRBJ2-7 and the DNA end casts doubt on the J call. CDR1 is DFQATT, CDR2 SNEGSKA, per germline (reference sequence). The CDR3 runs to 11 residues. CDR3: CRASPYNEQYF. For the CDR3, the DNA is TGCAGGGCTAGCCCCTACAATGAGCAGTACTTC.

This chain uses TRBV9 with TRBJ1-2; 7 positions match TRBD1. The CDR3 covers 14 residues. Germline lookup yields CDR1 SGDLS and CDR2 YYNGEE. With 4 bases clipped from V and 4 bases from J, the junction kept 7 bases outside the gene matches. The chain's CDR3 is CASSTQGGSYGYTF. DNA of the CDR3: TGTGCCAGCAGCACCCAGGGGGGGAGCTATGGCTACACCTTC. The complete variable domain, with remaining parts taken from reference TRBV9 and TRBJ1-2, reads DSGVTQTPKHLITATGQRVTLRCSPRSGDLSVYWYQQSLDQGLQFLIQYYNGEERAKGNILERFSAQQFPDLHSELNLSSLELGDSALYFCASSTQGGSYGYTFGSGTRLTVV.

Concerning this clonotype: Being one base from a much bigger clone, this may be a read error. This rearrangement joins TRBV27 to TRBJ1-4, with 11 bases identical to TRBD1. The length of the CDR3 is 15 residues. Germline CDR1 reads MNHEY; CDR2 reads SMNVEV (reference sequence). CDR3 coding DNA: TGTGCCAGCAGTTCGGGACAGGGGGTAAATGAAAAACGGTTTTTT. This gives the protein CASSSGQGVNEKRFF.

In this sample, this clonotype turned up a few times. This may arise from a read error, as a much more abundant clone is one base away. Written as DNA, the CDR3 is TGTGCCAGCAGTCCTGACATGGCTCGCGGAAAACTGTTTTTT. Translating gives CASSPDMARGKLFF. The chain has TRBV6-1 and TRBJ1-4, with no clear D. V shed 5 bases and J shed 10 bases, with 17 bases lying between them. The length of the CDR3 is 14 residues. The germline V gene encodes CDR1 MNHNS and CDR2 SASEGT.

The chain recombines TRBV2 with TRBJ1-5; 7 nucleotides agree with TRBD1. The CDR3 has 15 amino acids. V shed 4 bases and J 7 bases; nucleotides not matched to a gene: 10. Germline CDR1 SNHLY, CDR2 FYNNEI. CDR3 coding DNA: TGTGCCAGCAGTGTGGGGGGACAGATGGGCCAGCCCCAGCATTTT. Its protein is CASSVGGQMGQPQHF.

A remark on this clonotype: This may be a read error, as it is one base from a much larger clone. The CDR3 DNA reads TGCAGCGTTGAAGGGACTAGCGGGGGGATCAATGAGCAGTACTTC. Its protein is CSVEGTSGGINEQYF. The chain couples TRBV29-1 to TRBJ2-5, with 14 bases fitting TRBD2. The CDR3 totals 15 residues. V was pared by 1 base and J by 11 bases, with 9 bases of the junction left unmatched. Germline V CDR1 and CDR2: SQVTM, ANQGSEA.

A single count supports this clonotype. A much larger clone is a single base away; this may be a read error. The chain uses TRBV11-2 and TRBJ2-3; no firm D call. The V gene's germline CDR1 is SGHAT and CDR2 FQNNGV. The CDR3 loop spans 11 amino acids. Trimming pared 7 bases from V and 6 bases from J, leaving 8 bases between. The CDR3 is CASNYPDTQYF. The DNA of the CDR3 is TGTGCCAGCAACTACCCGGATACGCAGTATTTT.

This clonotype was counted ten times or more. The chain combines TRBV20-1 with TRBJ2-7; the D gene is possibly TRBD2 (5 bases). CDR3 length: 12 amino acids. V lost 7 bases and J lost 2, with 12 bases in between. CDR1 is DFQATT, CDR2 SNEGSKA, per germline (reference sequence). The CDR3 protein is CSVASGTYEQYF. CDR3 coding DNA: TGCAGTGTAGCGTCGGGGACCTACGAGCAGTACTTC.

This clonotype was seen a handful of times. The chain employs TRBV7-8 and TRBJ2-5; tentatively, D is TRBD2 (6 bases). V lost 4 bases to trimming and J lost 5 bases, with 14 bases between them. The CDR3 runs to 14 residues. CDR1 and CDR2 from the germline V gene are SGHVS and FQNEAQ. The CDR3 sequence: CASSWGLREETQYF. CDR3 in DNA: TGTGCCAGCAGCTGGGGACTTCGCGAGGAGACCCAGTACTTC.

This sequence joins TRBV6-6 and TRBJ2-2; TRBD1 or TRBD2 may be the D gene (5 bases each). There are 15 residues in the CDR3. In germline, CDR1 is MNHNY, CDR2 SVGAGI (reference sequence). Trimming shortened V by 8 bases and J by 2 bases, and 15 bases separated the two germline ends. The CDR3 nucleotides read TGTGCCAGCTCCCGGGGCGCAGCCAACACCGGGGAGCTGTTTTTT. Translation: CASSRGAANTGELFF.

This clonotype has just a few counts. The V and J genes are TRBV18 and TRBJ1-1; D gene ambiguous. CDR3 length equals 12 residues. V shed 0 bases and J shed 8 bases, with 7 bases lying between them. Germline V gene data show CDR1 as KGHSH and CDR2 as LQKENI. The DNA of the CDR3 is TGTGCCAGCTCACCACCAAATGGAGAAGCTTTCTTT. This translates into CASSPPNGEAFF.

The chain recombines TRBV2 with TRBJ1-1, with D possibly being TRBD1 (6 bases). V was cut by 0 bases and J by 8 bases, with 13 bases left in between. The germline CDR1 and CDR2 sequences are SNHLY and FYNNEI. The CDR3 contains 14 residues. The CDR3 sequence is CASSEALRGAEAFF. CDR3 DNA sequence: TGTGCCAGCAGTGAAGCGCTTCGGGGGGCAGAAGCTTTCTTT. Together with reference TRBV2 and TRBJ1-1, the CDR3 gives the full variable domain: EPEVTQTPSHQVTQMGQEVILRCVPISNHLYFYWYRQILGQKVEFLVSFYNNEISEKSEIFDDQFSVERPDGSNFTLKIRSTKLEDSAMYFCASSEALRGAEAFFGQGTRLTVV.

This clonotype was counted only a few times. The CDR3 ends on some other residue instead of the conserved phenylalanine or tryptophan, so this is likely a read error. This chain links TRBV9 with TRBJ2-3; the match to TRBD2 covers 8 bases. The CDR3 is made up of 16 amino acids. V lost 3 bases, J lost 2 bases, and 8 bases stayed unmatched. From germline, CDR1 is SGDLS and CDR2 YYNGEE. The CDR3 DNA reads TGTGCCAGCAGCGGCACGAGCGGGGGAACCACAGATACGCAGTATGTT. Its translation: CASSGTSGGTTDTQYV.